This T cell receptor (beta chain) was retrieved from a study of cytomegalovirus exposure and HLA in healthy donors. Broader study findings: Later analysis associated a missense DCLRE1C variant with TCR beta V- and J-gene trimming. In a later analysis, at a false discovery rate of 0.05, approximately 15,000 TCR beta sequences matched HLA alleles. An observed cluster of highly shared sequence variants was recorded as a likely sequencing artifact.

The study ran its PCR with 60 Vbeta and 13 Jbeta primers. Generated by immunoSEQ multiplex PCR, the TCRdb table keeps only in-frame clones and is missing some. The sample holds roughly 190,000 clones; about four fifths are singletons and the top ten take around 3.5%. Worth noting for this clone: Antigen: not known.

Sequencing was done on a sample of PBMCs. The TCR originated in a man in his forties in good health and CMV-seropositive.

The CDR3 here is CASSRGRGNSPLHF. In nucleotides, the CDR3 is TGCGCCAGCAGTAGAGGCAGGGGTAATTCACCCCTCCACTTT. The chain employs TRBV10-1 and TRBJ1-6; TRBD1 is a possible D gene (6 bases). Trimming stripped 5 bases from V and 6 bases from J, with 11 bases between. The CDR3 length is 14 residues. Looked up from germline, CDR1 is WNHNN and CDR2 is SYGVQD (reference sequence).